The rows below give T cell receptor beta chains drawn from one sample of a study of CD4 T cells in relation to SARS-CoV-2 and coronaviruses. These receptors have no identified antigens. TCRdb keeps only in-frame clones here, not all; method: immunoSEQ multiplex PCR. The sample includes about 37,000 clones, 82% of them seen just once. The sequencing sample was made of naive CD4+ T cells from PBMCs, cultured in vitro. These receptors were obtained from an adult with COVID-19. Each CDR3 is given with its conserved first and last residue. D genes are given only for firm matches. Size is omitted from some rows. Given values are once, few, many or a class for expanded clones.

d_gene | j_gene | v_gene | abundance | CDR3aa | CDR3nt
NA | TRBJ2-4 | TRBV18 | NA | CASSPPGAKNIQYF | TGTGCCAGCTCACCCCCAGGGGCCAAAAACATTCAGTACTTC
NA | TRBJ2-1 | TRBV29-1 | NA | CSATTKNEQFF | TGCAGCGCCACGACTAAAAATGAGCAGTTCTTC
NA | TRBJ2-4 | TRBV7-2 | NA | CASSPKNIQYF | TGTGCCAGCAGCCCCAAAAACATTCAGTACTTC
NA | TRBJ1-1 | TRBV29-1 | NA | CSVGPSGHRNTEAFF | TGCAGCGTTGGACCTTCGGGACACCGGAACACTGAAGCTTTCTTT
NA | TRBJ2-1 | TRBV27 | once | CASSTIGEVYNEQFF | TGTGCCAGCAGTACGATAGGAGAGGTTTACAATGAGCAGTTCTTC
NA | TRBJ2-3 | TRBV2 | NA | CASSERRVLTQYF | TGTGCCAGCAGTGAACGGCGGGTCTTAACGCAGTATTTT
TRBD2 | TRBJ2-7 | TRBV5-1 | NA | CASSLGLAGASYEQYF | TGCGCCAGCAGCTTGGGACTAGCGGGAGCATCCTACGAGCAGTACTTC
TRBD1 | TRBJ2-5 | TRBV7-2 | NA | CASSDRGRVETQYF | TGTGCCAGCAGCGACAGGGGGCGCGTGGAGACCCAGTACTTC
NA | TRBJ2-1 | TRBV18 | NA | CASSRGKNEQFF | TGTGCCAGCTCACGAGGGAAAAATGAGCAGTTCTTC
TRBD2 | TRBJ2-3 | TRBV4-2 | NA | CASMPSGEGTDTQYF | TGTGCCAGCATGCCAAGCGGGGAAGGCACAGATACGCAGTATTTT
NA | TRBJ1-4 | TRBV30 | once | CAWSREPNEKLFF | TGTGCCTGGAGCAGGGAACCTAATGAAAAACTGTTTTTT
NA | TRBJ1-5 | TRBV28 | once | CASSSAPGGGDSNQPQHF | TGTGCCAGCAGTTCCGCCCCCGGGGGAGGGGATAGCAATCAGCCCCAGCATTTT
TRBD2 | TRBJ2-3 | TRBV9 | NA | CASSAYGRPNERLAGSADTQYF | TGTGCCAGCAGCGCCTACGGACGGCCCAACGAAAGACTAGCGGGAAGTGCAGATACGCAGTATTTT
NA | TRBJ1-5 | TRBV19 | few | CASSRDPNQPQHF | TGTGCCAGTAGCAGGGATCCCAATCAGCCCCAGCATTTT
NA | TRBJ2-1 | TRBV5-1 | NA | CASSLGRAIPYNEQFF | TGCGCCAGCAGCTTGGGCCGGGCTATTCCCTACAATGAGCAGTTCTTC
TRBD2 | TRBJ2-2 | TRBV7-2 | NA | CASSLAGNSGRPNTGELFF | TGTGCCAGCAGCTTAGCGGGGAATAGCGGGAGGCCTAACACCGGGGAGCTGTTTTTT
NA | TRBJ2-2 | TRBV5-4 | few | CASSEPGPDTGELFF | TGTGCCAGCAGCGAGCCCGGGCCAGACACCGGGGAGCTGTTTTTT
TRBD2 | TRBJ2-1 | TRBV2 | NA | CASMGGGGYNEQFF | TGTGCCAGCATGGGTGGGGGGGGATACAATGAGCAGTTCTTC
NA | TRBJ2-7 | TRBV4-1 | NA | CASSQDQGTYEQYF | TGCGCCAGCAGCCAAGATCAGGGAACCTACGAGCAGTACTTC
NA | TRBJ2-7 | TRBV6-5 | NA | CASSYSRGLSSYEQYF | TGTGCCAGCAGTTACTCGAGGGGTCTGAGCAGCTACGAGCAGTACTTC
NA | TRBJ1-5 | TRBV28 | NA | CASSRGGSNQPQHF | TGTGCCAGCAGTAGGGGGGGGAGCAATCAGCCCCAGCATTTT
NA | TRBJ2-5 | TRBV18 | NA | CASSHNGRHQETQYF | TGTGCCAGCTCACATAACGGACGGCACCAAGAGACCCAGTACTTC
NA | TRBJ2-1 | TRBV7-2 | NA | CASSSSSSSYNEQFF | TGTGCCAGCAGCTCGTCCTCGAGCTCCTACAATGAGCAGTTCTTC
TRBD1 | TRBJ2-7 | TRBV10-1 | few | CANNTGGYMYEQYF | TGCGCCAACAATACAGGGGGCTACATGTACGAGCAGTACTTC
NA | TRBJ2-7 | TRBV19 | NA | CASSIGAASYEQYF | TGTGCCAGTAGTATAGGGGCAGCCTCCTACGAGCAGTACTTC
NA | TRBJ2-1 | TRBV9 | once | CASSARGYNEQFF | TGTGCCAGCAGCGCGAGGGGGTACAATGAGCAGTTCTTC
NA | TRBJ2-1 | TRBV6-6 | NA | CASSYGANEQFF | TGTGCCAGCAGTTACGGGGCGAATGAGCAGTTCTTC
NA | TRBJ2-4 | TRBV29-1 | NA | CSARSQGNIQYF | TGCAGCGCCCGAAGTCAGGGAAACATTCAGTACTTC
NA | TRBJ2-5 | TRBV6-2/TRBV6-3 | few | CASSWRGQSIQETQYF | TGTGCCAGCAGTTGGAGAGGACAGTCAATTCAAGAGACCCAGTACTTC
TRBD1 | TRBJ2-5 | TRBV24-1 | NA | CATSGTGTETQYF | TGTGCCACCAGTGGGACAGGAACGGAGACCCAGTACTTC
NA | TRBJ2-2 | TRBV6-6 | NA | CASSTRHVSNTGELFF | TGTGCCAGCAGTACAAGACACGTCTCGAACACCGGGGAGCTGTTTTTT
NA | TRBJ2-7 | TRBV9 | NA | CASSVSGYSYEQYF | TGTGCCAGCAGCGTCAGCGGATACTCCTACGAGCAGTACTTC
NA | TRBJ2-7 | TRBV5-5 | NA | CASSSSDRYEQYF | TGTGCCAGCAGCTCCTCAGACAGGTACGAGCAGTACTTC
NA | TRBJ2-1 | TRBV18 | NA | CASSPRGLLYNEQFF | TGTGCCAGCTCACCTCGAGGACTGCTCTACAATGAGCAGTTCTTC
TRBD2 | TRBJ2-5 | TRBV18 | NA | CASSPPGGRVKTQYF | TGTGCCAGCTCACCGCCGGGCGGGAGGGTGAAGACCCAGTACTTC
NA | TRBJ1-5 | TRBV7-2 | NA | CASSLASGISNQPQHF | TGTGCCAGCAGCTTAGCTTCAGGAATCAGCAATCAGCCCCAGCATTTT
TRBD2 | TRBJ2-3 | TRBV7-2 | NA | CASSPSRRGATQYF | TGTGCCAGCAGCCCGTCTAGGCGGGGGGCTACGCAGTATTTT
TRBD1 | TRBJ2-7 | TRBV7-9 | NA | CASSLATGGDGFRYEQYF | TGTGCCAGCAGCTTAGCGACAGGGGGCGACGGGTTTCGCTACGAGCAGTACTTC
TRBD2 | TRBJ2-5 | TRBV18 | NA | CASSLVAGGAETQYF | TGTGCCAGCTCCCTTGTAGCGGGAGGGGCGGAGACCCAGTACTTC
NA | TRBJ2-7 | TRBV5-1 | NA | CASSSTGGTSYEQYF | TGCGCCAGCAGCTCCACCGGCGGCACCTCCTACGAGCAGTACTTC
TRBD2 | TRBJ2-3 | TRBV28 | once | CASTPSGLAGTSTDTQYF | TGTGCCAGCACCCCATCGGGACTAGCGGGGACTAGCACAGATACGCAGTATTTT
TRBD1 | TRBJ2-3 | TRBV9 | NA | CASSVVGQGTDTQYF | TGTGCCAGCAGCGTAGTAGGACAGGGGACAGATACGCAGTATTTT
TRBD2 | TRBJ2-1 | TRBV19 | once | CASSIGATSGKKRVNEQFF | TGTGCCAGTAGTATAGGAGCTACTAGCGGGAAAAAGAGGGTCAATGAGCAGTTCTTC
NA | TRBJ2-3 | TRBV9 | NA | CASSQREYTDTQYF | TGTGCCAGCAGCCAACGGGAGTACACAGATACGCAGTATTTT
NA | TRBJ1-4 | TRBV18 | NA | CASSPLPGAAGAYEKLFF | TGTGCCAGCTCACCATTACCAGGGGCAGCTGGGGCCTATGAAAAACTGTTTTTT
NA | TRBJ1-6 | TRBV28 | few | CASTPERAVMSPLHF | TGTGCCAGCACCCCGGAACGGGCAGTTATGTCACCCCTCCACTTT
TRBD2 | TRBJ2-2 | TRBV10-2 | NA | CASRELAGATGELFF | TGCGCCAGCAGGGAACTAGCGGGGGCCACCGGGGAGCTGTTTTTT
NA | TRBJ2-7 | TRBV10-1 | once | CASSEGIGSAYEQYF | TGCGCCAGCAGTGAAGGTATAGGGAGCGCCTACGAGCAGTACTTC
NA | TRBJ2-5 | TRBV28 | NA | CASSYRTNQETQYF | TGTGCCAGCAGCTACCGGACTAACCAAGAGACCCAGTACTTC
TRBD1 | TRBJ1-1 | TRBV6-6 | NA | CASSYKGTDNTEAFF | TGTGCCAGCAGTTACAAAGGGACAGATAACACTGAAGCTTTCTTT
NA | TRBJ1-1 | TRBV6-6 | NA | CASSYSNTEAFF | TGTGCCAGCAGTTACTCGAACACTGAAGCTTTCTTT